This T cell receptor beta chain was identified in a study of CD8 T cells in Susac syndrome. Random-hexamer reverse transcription was applied to about 0.45 to 1 ug RNA. MiXCR, applied by TCRdb to the immunoSEQ multiplex PCR reads, yields one record per CDR3 protein. The table records 150,000 to 200,000 distinct CDR3 sequences, approximately 94% of them present only once. Germline values: CDR1 LGHNA, CDR2 YNFKEQ. The junction had 9 bases not matched to a gene; V was cut back by 4 bases and J by 5 bases. This CDR3 has 17 amino acids. The sample was CD4+ T cells from PBMCs. The rearrangement uses TRBV4-2 and TRBJ2-5, with 14 bases fitting TRBD2. The origin of this receptor is a human donor with Susac syndrome. The CDR3 spells CASSPRLAGGPGETQYF. In nucleotides, the CDR3 is TGTGCCAGCAGCCCGCGACTAGCGGGGGGGCCCGGGGAGACCCAGTACTTC.